This T cell receptor beta chain was captured in a study of monozygotic twins with inflammatory bowel disease (dated by TCRdb to the late 2010s). Study-wide context: The full study comprised around 30 monozygotic twin pairs: nine German pairs (four IBD-concordant, five IBD-discordant) and 19 IBD-discordant Danish pairs. Within discordant pairs, disease-associated traits were sought mainly by comparing IBD patients with their genetically identical healthy co-twins. Each individual had, on average, about 151 000 unique TCRalpha sequences and 181 000 unique TCRbeta sequences available for analysis. Study-wide findings and limitations: No difference in repertoire similarity was observed between concordant and discordant twins, possibly owing to limited statistical power. Different T cell subtypes could not be distinguished in the analysis. A decrease in TCRbeta repertoire diversity, as measured by inverse Simpson index, was observed in IBD patients compared with their healthy co-twins. The results gave no support for a single strong signal or clonotype linked to IBD. Because patients received different immunosuppressive treatments, the repertoires may have picked up extra background noise and variability between individuals. Compared with healthy twins, IBD patients had fewer clonotypes in common with other individuals, a difference most pronounced in patients showing signs of disease activity.

A note on this clonotype: The target of this receptor is not known.

Spanning cysteine to phenylalanine, the CDR3 consists of 12 amino acids. This entry has no DNA. CDR1 SGHRS and CDR2 YFSETQ are derived from the germline V gene. From each donor, a 2.5 ml peripheral blood sample was drawn into PAXgene tubes and stored at -80 degrees C. Without T cell sorting, total RNA was isolated from whole blood using the PAXgene blood miRNA kit on an automated QIAcube. Peripheral blood from monozygotic twin pairs, either concordant or discordant for inflammatory bowel disease, underwent deep TCRalpha and TCRbeta repertoire profiling that used unique molecular barcoding. For every twin pair, smoking habits were documented, and each individual was categorised as a current, former or never smoker. The library was produced with 5' RACE. The input for every TCR library was 3,500 to 4,000 ng of total RNA. For each sample, cDNA synthesis was carried out in eight separate reactions using SMARTScribe reverse transcriptase. During cDNA synthesis, template switching introduced unique molecular identifiers that contained a 6-nucleotide sample barcode. TCRalpha and TCRbeta cDNA was amplified in two nested PCRs of around 15 and 9 cycles, and bead purification was carried out after each PCR. Before amplification, the cDNA was treated with uracil DNA-glycosylase and purified using the QIAquick PCR purification kit. In the second PCR, Illumina TruSeq-compatible adapters and sample-specific barcodes were added. Library quality and concentration were checked on TapeStation and Qubit, and libraries were pooled at approximately 4.7 ng each. Pooled libraries were sequenced on an Illumina HiSeq2500 single-index Rapid Run with 2 x 100 bp reads and custom sequencing primers. The study's own analysis went as follows. PCR and sequencing errors were corrected by UMI-based consensus assembly using MiGEC version 1.2.6. MiXCR version 2.1.1 was used for V(D)J alignment, clonotype assembly and CDR3 extraction. To normalise gene usage, clonotype sharing and MAIT/NKT TCR abundance, the top 1000, 10 000 and 20 000 clonotypes in each sample were analysed. Diversity was computed as the inverse Simpson index with the vegan R package after downsampling to 27 000 UMIs. Paired Mann-Whitney U tests were applied to discordant twin pairs, with Benjamini-Hochberg correction for multiple testing. After reprocessing by TCRdb, each CDR3 protein sequence is one entry, and no DNA is given. The authors' filters were not applied to this entry. The sample's records list a few hundred thousand distinct CDR3 sequences. The ten largest clones represent 2% to 2.5% of the sample.

This clonotype originated in a human donor with ulcerative colitis or Crohn's disease, or a healthy co-twin of an affected twin (not recorded which). The sequence is built from TRBV5-1 and TRBJ1-5; TCRdb returns TRBD1, unconfirmable since there is no DNA. Input material: blood. This receptor carries the CDR3 CASTRGGQPQHF.